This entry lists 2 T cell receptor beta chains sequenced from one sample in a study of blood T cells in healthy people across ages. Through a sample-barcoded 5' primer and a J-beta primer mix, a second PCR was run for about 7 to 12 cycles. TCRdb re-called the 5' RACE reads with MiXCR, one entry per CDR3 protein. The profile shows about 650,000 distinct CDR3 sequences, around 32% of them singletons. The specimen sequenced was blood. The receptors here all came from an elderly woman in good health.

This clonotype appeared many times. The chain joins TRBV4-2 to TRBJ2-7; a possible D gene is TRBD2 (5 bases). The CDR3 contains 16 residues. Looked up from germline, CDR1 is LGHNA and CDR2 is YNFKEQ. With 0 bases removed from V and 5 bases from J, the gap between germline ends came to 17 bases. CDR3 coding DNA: TGTGCCAGCAGCCAAGAGGCAGCGGCGACCCCCCACGAGCAGTACTTC. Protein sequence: CASSQEAAATPHEQYF.

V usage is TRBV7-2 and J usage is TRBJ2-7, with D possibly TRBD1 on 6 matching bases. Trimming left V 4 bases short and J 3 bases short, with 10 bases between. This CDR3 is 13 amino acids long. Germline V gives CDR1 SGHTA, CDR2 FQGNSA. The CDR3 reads CASSSSQGYEQYF. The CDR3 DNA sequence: TGTGCCAGCAGCTCCTCACAGGGCTACGAGCAGTACTTC.